The clone carrying this T cell receptor beta chain showed up many times. UMIs were added to TCR cDNA along with a universal primer site when it was made by 5'RACE template switching. One entry per CDR3 protein results from TCRdb running MiXCR on the 5' RACE reads. The table has 50,000 to 75,000 distinct CDR3 sequences, about 5% seen once. This sample is drawn from a study of T cells after yellow fever vaccination. CDR3 length: 12 amino acids. Germline CDR1 and CDR2: SQVTM and ANQGSEA. V lost 1 base and J 9 bases, leaving 12 bases between the germline ends. J is TRBJ1-1 and V is TRBV29-1; no reliable D call. The receptor's source is a man aged 18 to 35 who received the YFV17D yellow fever vaccine. The sequences come from PBMCs, either bulk or a sorted T-cell subset (CD4+, CD8+, memory, or dextramer-sorted; not recorded which), collected on the day of the yellow fever booster vaccination. The CDR3 loop is CSVEAEAVKAFF. The CDR3 nucleotides read TGCAGCGTTGAAGCAGAGGCAGTTAAAGCTTTCTTT.